This T cell receptor beta chain was recorded in a study of blood T cell repertoires in COVID-19. Study as a whole: T cells, B-cell-depleted T cells, or PBMCs provided the cDNA or gDNA that served as material.

The data were produced by immunoSEQ multiplex PCR, yet TCRdb's version contains in-frame clones alone and is incomplete. There are some 70,000 clones in the sample; 85% to 90% occur only once, and around 6.7% lies in the top ten. This sequence originates from an elderly woman with active COVID-19. The sequenced material came from peripheral blood.

As DNA, the CDR3 is TGTGCCAGCACAGACAGGGGTCCCCCCTATGGCTACACCTTC. Its protein product is CASTDRGPPYGYTF. This chain uses TRBV28 with TRBJ1-2, with 8 nucleotides matching TRBD1. This CDR3 is built from 14 residues. CDR1 is MDHEN and CDR2 is SYDVKM in the germline V gene. Trimming cost V 7 bases and J 4 bases; bases outside gene matches: 8.